The 20 T cell receptor beta chains in this list originate from one sample, sequenced in a study of OX40 agonist ivuxolimab in advanced cancers. Clones were sequenced by immunoSEQ multiplex PCR, and TCRdb holds only the in-frame ones, with some missing. Among roughly 70,000 clones listed, about 85% were seen once. Sequenced here: CD4+ or CD8+ T cells sorted from blood, sampled in a trial of the OX40 agonist ivuxolimab. These receptors were obtained from an adult with an advanced solid tumor such as melanoma, head and neck, liver or kidney cancer.

The chain joins TRBV28 to TRBJ1-1; 7 bases are a match to TRBD1. Germline CDR1 is MDHEN and CDR2 is SYDVKM. V was pared by 2 bases and J by 4 bases, with 7 bases of the junction left unmatched. The CDR3 has 15 residues. CDR3 residues: CASSLRGRGGTEAFF. Written as DNA, the CDR3 is TGTGCCAGCAGTTTAAGGGGCAGGGGGGGCACTGAAGCTTTCTTT.

In its sample, this clone was seen once. V is TRBV6-4 and J is TRBJ1-5, with TRBD1 matching 9 bases. CDR1 and CDR2 from the germline V gene are MRHNA and SNTAGT. J was trimmed by 0 bases and V by 0 bases; bases with no gene match: 6. This CDR3 has 18 residues. The CDR3 DNA is TGTGCCAGCAGTGACTCGAGGGACAGGGTTCGTAGCAATCAGCCCCAGCATTTT. It specifies CASSDSRDRVRSNQPQHF.

This clone was detected once. This chain uses TRBV30 with TRBJ2-2; the D gene is possibly TRBD2 (7 bases). Trimming removed 4 bases at V and 6 bases at J, with 15 bases between. Germline CDR1 GTSNPN, CDR2 SVGIG (reference sequence). This CDR3 is 14 amino acids long. CDR3 bases: TGTGCCTGGAAACAGGGAGGGCTGGCCGGGGAGCTGTTTTTT. Translating gives CAWKQGGLAGELFF.

The chain joins TRBV10-2 to TRBJ2-7, with 11 nucleotides matching TRBD1. Germline lookup yields CDR1 WSHSY and CDR2 SAAADI. J gave up 6 bases and V 6 bases, and 4 bases lay outside the gene matches. The CDR3 consists of 13 residues. The CDR3: CASSGQGAGEQYF. In DNA, the CDR3 is TGCGCCAGCAGCGGACAGGGGGCAGGCGAGCAGTACTTC.

The rearrangement uses TRBV7-2 and TRBJ2-7; 9 bases agree with TRBD1. Germline CDR1 SGHTA, CDR2 FQGNSA. The CDR3 runs 14 residues. V gave up 1 base and J gave up 3 bases; unmatched junction bases: 1. CDR3 region: CASSLDRGLYEQYF. The CDR3 DNA is TGTGCCAGCAGCTTAGACAGGGGGCTCTACGAGCAGTACTTC.

V usage is TRBV4-2 and J usage is TRBJ1-2, with 12 bases that match TRBD1. The CDR3 is 18 residues long. Germline V gene lookup returns CDR1 LGHNA and CDR2 YNFKEQ. Trimming took 0 bases from V and 5 from J; bases not matched to a gene: 10. Written as DNA, the CDR3 is TGTGCCAGCAGCCAAGATGGGCCGGGACAGGGGGCTGGGTATGGCTACACCTTC. It yields the protein CASSQDGPGQGAGYGYTF.

The V and J genes are TRBV25-1 and TRBJ2-5; D assignment may be TRBD1 or TRBD2 (5 bases each). The germline V and J ends were trimmed by 1 base and 5 bases, with 17 bases remaining between them. The germline gives CDR1 MGHDK, CDR2 SYGVNS. The CDR3 runs 16 residues. The CDR3 protein is CASSESRPGTGETQYF. Here the CDR3 DNA reads TGTGCCAGCAGTGAATCCCGTCCGGGGACGGGCGAGACCCAGTACTTC.

This chain links TRBV6-6 with TRBJ1-6; 7 positions agree with TRBD1. Unmatched junction bases numbered 7, after V lost 4 bases and J lost 7 bases. The CDR3 is 15 amino acids. Germline lookup yields CDR1 MNHNY and CDR2 SVGAGI (reference sequence). The CDR3 loop is CASSFDRAGNSPLHF. The CDR3 DNA reads as TGTGCCAGCAGTTTTGACAGGGCGGGAAATTCACCCCTCCACTTT.

This clone was detected a few times. V is TRBV5-8 and J is TRBJ2-7; weak D call: TRBD1 (6 bases). With 7 bases removed from V and 4 bases from J, the gap between germline ends came to 18 bases. Per the germline V gene, CDR1 is SGHTS and CDR2 is YDEGEE. The CDR3 length is 14 residues. The CDR3, as DNA: TGTGCCAGCTCCTGGGGGCAGGCCGCTTACGAGCAGTACTTC. Translating gives CASSWGQAAYEQYF.

This chain joins TRBV19 and TRBJ1-6; TRBD1 aligns across 7 bases. The CDR3 has 16 amino acids. Germline-derived CDR1 and CDR2 are LNHDA and SQIVND (reference sequence). Trimming took 5 bases from V and 7 from J; bases not matched to a gene: 11. The CDR3: CASSSRQGGFNSPLHF. The CDR3, as DNA: TGTGCCAGTAGTTCTCGACAGGGAGGGTTCAATTCACCCCTCCACTTT.

This sequence joins TRBV7-9 and TRBJ1-3, with D uncertain. CDR3 size: 15 residues. Trimming stripped 0 bases from V and 3 bases from J, with 9 bases between. Germline assignment: CDR1 SEHNR and CDR2 FQNEAQ (reference sequence). The CDR3 region is CASSLADVYGNTIYF. In DNA, the CDR3 is TGTGCCAGCAGCTTAGCCGATGTATATGGAAACACCATATATTTT.

This chain's CDR3 is CSGVTAYGYTF. DNA for the CDR3: TGCAGCGGCGTGACAGCCTATGGCTACACCTTC. The rearrangement joins TRBV29-1 to TRBJ1-2; tentative D call: TRBD1 (5 bases). The CDR3 consists of 11 residues. The ends were cut back, 7 bases at V and 4 bases at J, with 10 bases in the middle. Germline-derived CDR1 and CDR2 are SQVTM and ANQGSEA.

V gene TRBV5-6 combines with J gene TRBJ2-5; perhaps TRBD2 as D (6 bases). The length of the CDR3 is 15 residues. Trimming pared 4 bases from V and 5 bases from J, leaving 18 bases between. The V gene's germline CDR1 is SGHDT and CDR2 YYEEEE. The CDR3 loop is CASSRRGSPGETQYF. The CDR3 DNA follows: TGTGCCAGCAGCCGGAGGGGATCCCCGGGGGAGACCCAGTACTTC.

In its sample, this clone was seen a few times. The V call is TRBV14, the J call TRBJ2-5; D is ambiguous. The length of the CDR3 is 16 residues. Germline CDR1 and CDR2: SGHDN and FVKESK. V dropped 1 base and J dropped 1 base, with 13 bases sitting between them. The CDR3 nucleotides are TGTGCCAGCAGCCAAGCCAGAGGAATAGCCCAAGAGACCCAGTACTTC. Protein product: CASSQARGIAQETQYF.

The chain joins TRBV5-1 to TRBJ1-3; no reliable D call. This CDR3 is built from 14 residues. Germline V gene sequence: CDR1 SGHRS, CDR2 YFSETQ. Deletions cut 3 bases from V and 0 bases from J, with 7 bases between. CDR3: CASSSTDSGNTIYF. CDR3 in DNA: TGCGCCAGCAGCTCGACGGACTCTGGAAACACCATATATTTT.

The chain uses TRBV6-5 and TRBJ2-3; no firm D call. This CDR3 comprises 15 residues. Germline-derived CDR1 and CDR2 are MNHEY and SVGAGI. V gave up 4 bases and J gave up 1 base, with 12 bases separating them. CDR3 DNA: TGTGCCAGCAGTTCTCAGATTCTCGGCACAGATACGCAGTATTTT. Residues: CASSSQILGTDTQYF.

The sample holds one count of this clone. The CDR3 loop reads CASNLGRMNTEAFF. The CDR3 bases are TGTGCCAGCAACCTGGGAAGGATGAACACTGAAGCTTTCTTT. This chain uses TRBV5-6 with TRBJ1-1; D is unresolved. Trimming took 6 bases from V and 0 from J, leaving 12 bases between them. Per germline, CDR1 SGHDT and CDR2 YYEEEE. The CDR3 has 14 residues.

The V gene is TRBV7-2, the J gene TRBJ2-7; no clear D gene. From germline, CDR1 is SGHTA and CDR2 FQGNSA. The CDR3 loop spans 12 amino acids. V lost 7 bases, J lost 0 bases, and 7 bases lay in between. The CDR3 loop is CASTSSSYEQYF. CDR3 nucleotide sequence: TGTGCCAGCACCTCGAGCTCCTACGAGCAGTACTTC.

This CDR3 reads CASSYTGLTSTDTQYF. The CDR3 DNA reads TGTGCCAGCAGTTACACCGGACTAACTAGCACAGATACGCAGTATTTT. The chain carries TRBV6-6 and TRBJ2-3; TRBD2 might be the D (6 bases). The germline gives CDR1 MNHNY, CDR2 SVGAGI (reference sequence). This CDR3 has 16 amino acids. Between the trimmed V and J ends, which lost 2 bases and 0 bases, there was a span of 12 bases.

This rearrangement joins TRBV6-1 to TRBJ2-7; D gene ambiguous. There are 12 residues in the CDR3. Germline V gene lookup returns CDR1 MNHNS and CDR2 SASEGT. The V and J ends lost 11 bases and 2 bases respectively, with 13 bases between them. The CDR3 coding sequence is TGTGCCGGTCTGAGAGAGCCCTACGAGCAGTACTTC. Translated: CAGLREPYEQYF.